The rows below give T cell receptor beta chains drawn from one sample of a study of cytomegalovirus exposure and HLA in healthy donors. TCRdb's table, derived via immunoSEQ multiplex PCR, lists solely in-frame clones and lacks some. Among under 200,000 clones listed, approximately 80% were seen once. Sequences were obtained from PBMCs. All receptors derive from a woman in her 50s in good health and CMV-seropositive. Both conserved end residues are part of each CDR3. Each record gives: CDR3 DNA, CDR3 protein, J gene, D gene, clone size, V gene, CDR3 length. The D gene is left open where the match is weak. The size of a clone is reported for some rows only, either as once, few or many, or as a class for expanded clones.

cdr3_nt: TGTGCCAGCCGTTTAGCGGGAGGCTCCTACAATGAGCAGTTCTTC
cdr3_aa: CASRLAGGSYNEQFF
j_call: TRBJ2-1
d_call: TRBD2
clone_size: NA
v_call: TRBV2
cdr3_length: 15

cdr3_nt: TGTGCCAGTAGTGTCGGCCCGGGGGGCCAGGGCACTGAAGCTTTCTTT
cdr3_aa: CASSVGPGGQGTEAFF
j_call: TRBJ1-1
d_call: NA
clone_size: NA
v_call: TRBV19
cdr3_length: 16

cdr3_nt: TGTGCCAGTAGTAGGGCAGACTACACTAATTCACCCCTCCACTTT
cdr3_aa: CASSRADYTNSPLHF
j_call: TRBJ1-6
d_call: NA
clone_size: NA
v_call: TRBV19
cdr3_length: 15

cdr3_nt: TGTGCCAGCAGCGGACTAGCGGTAACAGATACGCAGTATTTT
cdr3_aa: CASSGLAVTDTQYF
j_call: TRBJ2-3
d_call: TRBD2
clone_size: few
v_call: TRBV7-3
cdr3_length: 14

cdr3_nt: TGCGCCAGCAGCCAACTGACAGGGTACTACGAGCAGTACTTC
cdr3_aa: CASSQLTGYYEQYF
j_call: TRBJ2-7
d_call: TRBD1
clone_size: NA
v_call: TRBV5-1
cdr3_length: 14

cdr3_nt: TGTGCCAGCAGCACTGGGACTAGCGGGAGTGTGGAGACCCAGTACTTC
cdr3_aa: CASSTGTSGSVETQYF
j_call: TRBJ2-5
d_call: TRBD2
clone_size: NA
v_call: TRBV7-9
cdr3_length: 16

cdr3_nt: TGTGCCAGCAGCCTGGGACAGGGCGGTTACAATGAGCAGTTCTTC
cdr3_aa: CASSLGQGGYNEQFF
j_call: TRBJ2-1
d_call: TRBD1
clone_size: NA
v_call: TRBV11-3
cdr3_length: 15

cdr3_nt: TGTGCCAGTCGGGGGGGCAGCACAGATACGCAGTATTTT
cdr3_aa: CASRGGSTDTQYF
j_call: TRBJ2-3
d_call: TRBD2
clone_size: NA
v_call: TRBV28
cdr3_length: 13

cdr3_nt: TGTGCCAGCAGCGTAATCAGCGGGGGGGCCAGTGGGGAGCTGTTTTTT
cdr3_aa: CASSVISGGASGELFF
j_call: TRBJ2-2
d_call: TRBD2
clone_size: NA
v_call: TRBV9
cdr3_length: 16

cdr3_nt: TGTGCCAGCAGCCCCGGATTAGGGGAATCCTACAATGAGCAGTTCTTC
cdr3_aa: CASSPGLGESYNEQFF
j_call: TRBJ2-1
d_call: NA
clone_size: NA
v_call: TRBV7-3
cdr3_length: 16

cdr3_nt: TGTGCCTGGAGTACCGGGACAGCTAACTATGGCTACACCTTC
cdr3_aa: CAWSTGTANYGYTF
j_call: TRBJ1-2
d_call: TRBD1
clone_size: NA
v_call: TRBV30
cdr3_length: 14

cdr3_nt: TGCGCCAGCAGCTTGCGCCCGGGGGGGAATGAGCAGTTCTTC
cdr3_aa: CASSLRPGGNEQFF
j_call: TRBJ2-1
d_call: TRBD2
clone_size: NA
v_call: TRBV5-1
cdr3_length: 14

cdr3_nt: TGTGCCAGCAGTGAAACGGACAGGGTGGCGACCCAGTACTTC
cdr3_aa: CASSETDRVATQYF
j_call: TRBJ2-5
d_call: TRBD1
clone_size: once
v_call: TRBV6-1
cdr3_length: 14

cdr3_nt: TGTGCCAGCAGCCAACATCAATTGCCCGGGGATGGCTACACCTTC
cdr3_aa: CASSQHQLPGDGYTF
j_call: TRBJ1-2
d_call: NA
clone_size: NA
v_call: TRBV14
cdr3_length: 15

cdr3_nt: TGTGCCAGCAGCCAACTGCTATTTACGAATTCACCCCTCCACTTT
cdr3_aa: CASSQLLFTNSPLHF
j_call: TRBJ1-6
d_call: NA
clone_size: NA
v_call: TRBV4-2
cdr3_length: 15

cdr3_nt: TGCGCCAGCAGCTTGGTAGGCGAGGATTCACCCCTCCACTTT
cdr3_aa: CASSLVGEDSPLHF
j_call: TRBJ1-6
d_call: NA
clone_size: NA
v_call: TRBV5-1
cdr3_length: 14

cdr3_nt: TGCGCCAGCAGCGGAGAAATTACAGGGTTTGGCACTGAAGCTTTCTTT
cdr3_aa: CASSGEITGFGTEAFF
j_call: TRBJ1-1
d_call: NA
clone_size: few
v_call: TRBV5-1
cdr3_length: 16

cdr3_nt: TGTGCTAGCAGCCCAGGGGGTTATGGCGAGCAGTACTTC
cdr3_aa: CASSPGGYGEQYF
j_call: TRBJ2-7
d_call: TRBD1
clone_size: NA
v_call: TRBV7-7
cdr3_length: 13

cdr3_nt: TGTGCCAGCAGGAATACCGGGACAATGAGCACAGATACGCAGTATTTT
cdr3_aa: CASRNTGTMSTDTQYF
j_call: TRBJ2-3
d_call: NA
clone_size: NA
v_call: TRBV7-6
cdr3_length: 16

cdr3_nt: TGTGCCAGCAGCCAAGGACAGGGTCAGCCCCAGCATTTT
cdr3_aa: CASSQGQGQPQHF
j_call: TRBJ1-5
d_call: TRBD1
clone_size: once
v_call: TRBV6-6
cdr3_length: 13

cdr3_nt: TGTGCCAGCACCCCCCAGCCAGACAGGGGTGACGAGCAGTACTTC
cdr3_aa: CASTPQPDRGDEQYF
j_call: TRBJ2-7
d_call: TRBD1
clone_size: NA
v_call: TRBV6-1
cdr3_length: 15

cdr3_nt: TGTGCCAGTAGTACCCAGACAGGCAACTCTGGGGCCAACGTCCTGACTTTC
cdr3_aa: CASSTQTGNSGANVLTF
j_call: TRBJ2-6
d_call: NA
clone_size: NA
v_call: TRBV19
cdr3_length: 17

cdr3_nt: TGTGCCAGCAGCCCCCATTGGGCAGCCACTAGCGGCTACACCTTC
cdr3_aa: CASSPHWAATSGYTF
j_call: TRBJ1-2
d_call: NA
clone_size: NA
v_call: TRBV9
cdr3_length: 15

cdr3_nt: TGTGCCAGCACCTTTGCGGGGAGGCAGAACACTGAAGCTTTCTTT
cdr3_aa: CASTFAGRQNTEAFF
j_call: TRBJ1-1
d_call: NA
clone_size: once
v_call: TRBV6-5
cdr3_length: 15

cdr3_nt: TGTGCCAGCTCACCAGGGGCTTTTACCGGGGAGCTGTTTTTT
cdr3_aa: CASSPGAFTGELFF
j_call: TRBJ2-2
d_call: NA
clone_size: NA
v_call: TRBV18
cdr3_length: 14

cdr3_nt: TGTGCCAGCAGTTTACGGTCCTCCGGGGAGCTGTTTTTT
cdr3_aa: CASSLRSSGELFF
j_call: TRBJ2-2
d_call: NA
clone_size: NA
v_call: TRBV27
cdr3_length: 13

cdr3_nt: TGCGCCAGCAGCCCATGGATTGGGGCCAATCAGCCCCAGCATTTT
cdr3_aa: CASSPWIGANQPQHF
j_call: TRBJ1-5
d_call: NA
clone_size: NA
v_call: TRBV4-1
cdr3_length: 15

cdr3_nt: TGTGCCAGCAGCTTAGAGAGGGTTTACAATGAGCAGTTCTTC
cdr3_aa: CASSLERVYNEQFF
j_call: TRBJ2-1
d_call: NA
clone_size: NA
v_call: TRBV11-2
cdr3_length: 14

cdr3_nt: TGTGCCAGCAGCCAAATCCCCCGTTTCGGGTTAGTAAATGAGCAGTTCTTC
cdr3_aa: CASSQIPRFGLVNEQFF
j_call: TRBJ2-1
d_call: NA
clone_size: NA
v_call: TRBV4-2
cdr3_length: 17

cdr3_nt: TGTGCCAGCAGCGGGCGGGCTAGCGAAGATACGCAGTATTTT
cdr3_aa: CASSGRASEDTQYF
j_call: TRBJ2-3
d_call: NA
clone_size: NA
v_call: TRBV9
cdr3_length: 14

cdr3_nt: TGTGCCAGCAGCTTAAAAGGGGGGGGAAACTATGGCTACACCTTC
cdr3_aa: CASSLKGGGNYGYTF
j_call: TRBJ1-2
d_call: NA
clone_size: NA
v_call: TRBV7-2
cdr3_length: 15

cdr3_nt: TGTGCCAGCAGTGTCGGTGCAGGAACGGGACAGCCCCAGCATTTT
cdr3_aa: CASSVGAGTGQPQHF
j_call: TRBJ1-5
d_call: NA
clone_size: NA
v_call: TRBV6-1
cdr3_length: 15

cdr3_nt: TGTGCCAGCAGCGAAGGAGATTATTGGACAGGGACGGTGGATGAGCAGTTCTTC
cdr3_aa: CASSEGDYWTGTVDEQFF
j_call: TRBJ2-1
d_call: TRBD1
clone_size: NA
v_call: TRBV2
cdr3_length: 18

cdr3_nt: TGTGCCAGCAGTTACCCGATTGACAGGGGAGAATATGGCTACACCTTC
cdr3_aa: CASSYPIDRGEYGYTF
j_call: TRBJ1-2
d_call: TRBD1
clone_size: NA
v_call: TRBV6-5
cdr3_length: 16

cdr3_nt: TGTGCCAGCAGTTACGACAGGGAGAGAACTGAAGCTTTCTTT
cdr3_aa: CASSYDRERTEAFF
j_call: TRBJ1-1
d_call: TRBD1
clone_size: NA
v_call: TRBV6-5
cdr3_length: 14

cdr3_nt: TGTGCCAGCAGCTTACGCAGGGAGGATGAAAAACTGTTTTTT
cdr3_aa: CASSLRREDEKLFF
j_call: TRBJ1-4
d_call: NA
clone_size: few
v_call: TRBV11-2
cdr3_length: 14

cdr3_nt: TGCGCCAGCAGTGATGGTAGCGGGGTTGGCCGCGGGGAGCAGTTCTTC
cdr3_aa: CASSDGSGVGRGEQFF
j_call: TRBJ2-1
d_call: TRBD2
clone_size: NA
v_call: TRBV10-2
cdr3_length: 16

cdr3_nt: TGTGCCAGCAGTTATTCAGGGAGCAATCAGCCCCAGCATTTT
cdr3_aa: CASSYSGSNQPQHF
j_call: TRBJ1-5
d_call: NA
clone_size: NA
v_call: TRBV6-5
cdr3_length: 14

cdr3_nt: TGCAGCTTAAGGACACCACCAAACACAGATACGCAGTATTTT
cdr3_aa: CSLRTPPNTDTQYF
j_call: TRBJ2-3
d_call: NA
clone_size: few
v_call: TRBV29-1
cdr3_length: 14

cdr3_nt: TGTGCCAGCAGTGTAACTAGCGAGCAGTTCTTC
cdr3_aa: CASSVTSEQFF
j_call: TRBJ2-1
d_call: NA
clone_size: once
v_call: TRBV6-1
cdr3_length: 11

cdr3_nt: TGTGCCAGCAGCTTACAGTTACGGACAGGGGCGACAGATACGCAGTATTTT
cdr3_aa: CASSLQLRTGATDTQYF
j_call: TRBJ2-3
d_call: TRBD1
clone_size: NA
v_call: TRBV7-3
cdr3_length: 17

cdr3_nt: TGTGCCAGCATTTCTGACAGGCCTCAATACGAGCAGTACTTC
cdr3_aa: CASISDRPQYEQYF
j_call: TRBJ2-7
d_call: NA
clone_size: once
v_call: TRBV6-1
cdr3_length: 14

cdr3_nt: TGTGCCAGCAGCCCGTACACTGAAGCTTTCTTT
cdr3_aa: CASSPYTEAFF
j_call: TRBJ1-1
d_call: NA
clone_size: NA
v_call: TRBV11-1
cdr3_length: 11

cdr3_nt: TGTGCCAGCAGAGGGACTGCAACTAATGAAAAACTGTTTTTT
cdr3_aa: CASRGTATNEKLFF
j_call: TRBJ1-4
d_call: NA
clone_size: NA
v_call: TRBV7-9
cdr3_length: 14

cdr3_nt: TGTGCCAGTAGTACGCCACGGCGCCCGGGAGAGACCCAGTACTTC
cdr3_aa: CASSTPRRPGETQYF
j_call: TRBJ2-5
d_call: NA
clone_size: NA
v_call: TRBV19
cdr3_length: 15

cdr3_nt: TGTGCCAGCTCACCGCTGGTCGGCGTAGCGGGAGTTCTCACCGGGGAGCTGTTTTTT
cdr3_aa: CASSPLVGVAGVLTGELFF
j_call: TRBJ2-2
d_call: TRBD2
clone_size: NA
v_call: TRBV18
cdr3_length: 19

cdr3_nt: TGTGCCAGCAGTACGACAGCTTTTGGCGGCTACACCTTC
cdr3_aa: CASSTTAFGGYTF
j_call: TRBJ1-2
d_call: NA
clone_size: NA
v_call: TRBV28
cdr3_length: 13

cdr3_nt: TGTGCCAGCAGCTTAGCCGGGACCGGGGAGCTGTTTTTT
cdr3_aa: CASSLAGTGELFF
j_call: TRBJ2-2
d_call: NA
clone_size: NA
v_call: TRBV7-2
cdr3_length: 13

cdr3_nt: TGTGCCACCTCAGCCCGGGGGATAGCCAAAAACATTCAGTACTTC
cdr3_aa: CATSARGIAKNIQYF
j_call: TRBJ2-4
d_call: NA
clone_size: NA
v_call: TRBV6-7
cdr3_length: 15

cdr3_nt: TGTGCCGTAGGCTTGTCCGGGGCCCGGGGGGGAGAGCAGTACTTC
cdr3_aa: CAVGLSGARGGEQYF
j_call: TRBJ2-7
d_call: TRBD2
clone_size: NA
v_call: TRBV10-3
cdr3_length: 15

cdr3_nt: TGTGCCTGGAGTCCTCGACTAGCCACTAGCACAGATACGCAGTATTTT
cdr3_aa: CAWSPRLATSTDTQYF
j_call: TRBJ2-3
d_call: TRBD2
clone_size: NA
v_call: TRBV30
cdr3_length: 16

cdr3_nt: TGTGCCAGCAGTGCTGACAGCCTTGAAGCTTTCTTT
cdr3_aa: CASSADSLEAFF
j_call: TRBJ1-1
d_call: NA
clone_size: NA
v_call: TRBV2
cdr3_length: 12